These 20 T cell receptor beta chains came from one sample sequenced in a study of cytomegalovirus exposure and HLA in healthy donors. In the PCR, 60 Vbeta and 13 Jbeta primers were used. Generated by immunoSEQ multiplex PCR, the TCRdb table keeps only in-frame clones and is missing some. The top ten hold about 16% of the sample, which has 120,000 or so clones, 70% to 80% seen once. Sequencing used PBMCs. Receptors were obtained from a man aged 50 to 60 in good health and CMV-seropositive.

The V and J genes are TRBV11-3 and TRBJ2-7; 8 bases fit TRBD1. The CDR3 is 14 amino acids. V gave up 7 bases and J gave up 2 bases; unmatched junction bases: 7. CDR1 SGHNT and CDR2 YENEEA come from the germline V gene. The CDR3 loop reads CASTRGTGAYEQYF. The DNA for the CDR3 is TGTGCCAGCACCAGAGGGACAGGAGCCTACGAGCAGTACTTC.

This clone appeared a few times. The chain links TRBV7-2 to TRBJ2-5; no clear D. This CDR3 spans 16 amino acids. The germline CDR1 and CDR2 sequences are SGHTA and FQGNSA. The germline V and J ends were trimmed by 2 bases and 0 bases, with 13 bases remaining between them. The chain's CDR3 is CASSLNLPRHQETQYF. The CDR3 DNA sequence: TGTGCCAGCAGCTTAAATCTCCCGCGGCACCAAGAGACCCAGTACTTC.

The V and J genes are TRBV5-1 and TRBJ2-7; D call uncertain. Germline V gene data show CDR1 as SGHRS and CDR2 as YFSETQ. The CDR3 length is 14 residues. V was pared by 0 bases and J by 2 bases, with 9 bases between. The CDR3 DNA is TGCGCCAGCAGCTTGGCCGACTGGCCCTACGAGCAGTACTTC. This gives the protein CASSLADWPYEQYF.

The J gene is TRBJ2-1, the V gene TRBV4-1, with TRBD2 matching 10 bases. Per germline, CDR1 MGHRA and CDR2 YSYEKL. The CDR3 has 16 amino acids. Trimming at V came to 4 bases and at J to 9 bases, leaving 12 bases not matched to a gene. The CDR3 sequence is CASSRFGTSDRPEQFF. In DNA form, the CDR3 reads TGCGCCAGCAGCCGATTCGGGACTAGCGACCGCCCTGAGCAGTTCTTC.

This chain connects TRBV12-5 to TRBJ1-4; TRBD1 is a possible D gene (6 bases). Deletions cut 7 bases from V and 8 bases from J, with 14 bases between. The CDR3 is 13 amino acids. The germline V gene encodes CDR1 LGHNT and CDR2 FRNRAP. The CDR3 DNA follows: TGTGCTAGTGCTGAGGGGGGGCGGGAAAAACTGTTTTTT. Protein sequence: CASAEGGREKLFF.

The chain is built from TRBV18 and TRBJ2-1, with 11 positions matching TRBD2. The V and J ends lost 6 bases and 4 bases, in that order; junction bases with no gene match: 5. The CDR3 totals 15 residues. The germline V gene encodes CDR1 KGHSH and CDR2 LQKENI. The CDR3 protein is CASSPGLAEYNEQFF. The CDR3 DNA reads TGTGCCAGCTCCCCGGGACTAGCGGAATACAATGAGCAGTTCTTC.

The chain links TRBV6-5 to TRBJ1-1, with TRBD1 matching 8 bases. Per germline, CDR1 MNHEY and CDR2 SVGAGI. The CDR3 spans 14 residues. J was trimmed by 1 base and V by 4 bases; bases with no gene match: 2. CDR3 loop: CASSFTGGNTEAFF. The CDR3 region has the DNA TGTGCCAGCAGTTTTACAGGGGGGAACACTGAAGCTTTCTTT.

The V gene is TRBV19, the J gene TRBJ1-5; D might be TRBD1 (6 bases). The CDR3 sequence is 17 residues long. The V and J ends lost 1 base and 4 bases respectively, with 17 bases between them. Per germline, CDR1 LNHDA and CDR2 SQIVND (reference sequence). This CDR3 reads CASSIGHRTGTNQPQHF. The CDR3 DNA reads TGTGCCAGTAGTATAGGCCACCGCACAGGGACGAATCAGCCCCAGCATTTT.

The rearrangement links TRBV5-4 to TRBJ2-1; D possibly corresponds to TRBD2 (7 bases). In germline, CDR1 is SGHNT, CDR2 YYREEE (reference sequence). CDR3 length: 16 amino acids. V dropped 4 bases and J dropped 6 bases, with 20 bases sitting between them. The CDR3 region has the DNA TGTGCCAGCAGCCTCCCCCCACGGGGGGCCGGCAATGAGCAGTTCTTC. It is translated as CASSLPPRGAGNEQFF.

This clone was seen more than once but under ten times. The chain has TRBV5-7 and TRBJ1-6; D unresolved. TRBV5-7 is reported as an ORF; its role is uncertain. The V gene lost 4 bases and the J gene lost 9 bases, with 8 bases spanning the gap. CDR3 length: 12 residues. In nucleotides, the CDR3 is TGTGCCAGCAGCCAACAAAGTTCACCCCTCCACTTT. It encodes CASSQQSSPLHF.

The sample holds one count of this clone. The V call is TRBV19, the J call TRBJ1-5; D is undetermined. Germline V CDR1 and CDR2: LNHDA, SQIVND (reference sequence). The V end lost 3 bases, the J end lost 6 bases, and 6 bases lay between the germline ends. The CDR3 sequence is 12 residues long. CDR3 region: CASSMAAQPQHF. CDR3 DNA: TGTGCCAGTAGTATGGCTGCTCAGCCCCAGCATTTT.

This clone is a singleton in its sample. The DNA of the CDR3 is TGTGCCAGCAGCCCAAAAAAACTAGCGGTGAACACCGGGGAGCTGTTTTTT. Its protein is CASSPKKLAVNTGELFF. V gene TRBV7-2 combines with J gene TRBJ2-2; 8 positions agree with TRBD2. V lost 5 bases, J lost 1 base, and 9 bases stayed unmatched. This CDR3 has 17 amino acids. Germline V gene lookup returns CDR1 SGHTA and CDR2 FQGNSA.

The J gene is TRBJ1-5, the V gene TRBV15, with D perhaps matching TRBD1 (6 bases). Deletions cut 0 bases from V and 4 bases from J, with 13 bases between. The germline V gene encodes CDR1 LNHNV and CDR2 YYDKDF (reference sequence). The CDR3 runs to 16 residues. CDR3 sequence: CATSRDGGRENQPQHF. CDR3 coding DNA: TGTGCCACCAGCAGAGATGGGGGCAGGGAGAATCAGCCCCAGCATTTT.

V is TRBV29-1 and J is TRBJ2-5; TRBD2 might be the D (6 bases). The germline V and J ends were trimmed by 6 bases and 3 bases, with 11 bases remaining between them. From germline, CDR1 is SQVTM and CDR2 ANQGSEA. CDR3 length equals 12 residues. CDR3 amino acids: CSVEGGKETQYF. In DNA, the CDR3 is TGCAGCGTCGAGGGCGGGAAAGAGACCCAGTACTTC.

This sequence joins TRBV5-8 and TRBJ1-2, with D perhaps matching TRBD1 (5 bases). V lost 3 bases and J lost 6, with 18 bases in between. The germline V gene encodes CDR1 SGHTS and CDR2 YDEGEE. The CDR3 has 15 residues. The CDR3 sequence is CASSSTWGARDGYTF. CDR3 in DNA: TGTGCCAGCAGCTCTACATGGGGCGCCCGGGATGGCTACACCTTC. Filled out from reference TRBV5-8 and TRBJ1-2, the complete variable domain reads EAGVTQSPTHLIKTRGQQATLRCSPISGHTSVYWYQQALGLGLQFLLWYDEGEERNRGNFPPRFSGRQFPNYSSELNVNALELEDSALYLCASSSTWGARDGYTFGSGTRLTVV.

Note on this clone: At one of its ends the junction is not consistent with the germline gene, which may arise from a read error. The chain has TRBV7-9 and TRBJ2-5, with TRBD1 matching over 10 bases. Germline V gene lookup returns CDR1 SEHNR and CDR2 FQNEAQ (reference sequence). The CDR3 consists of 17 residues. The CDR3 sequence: CSSSLPRQGAQSETQYF. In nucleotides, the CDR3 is TGTTCCAGCAGCTTACCTAGACAGGGGGCCCAGTCGGAGACCCAGTACTTC.

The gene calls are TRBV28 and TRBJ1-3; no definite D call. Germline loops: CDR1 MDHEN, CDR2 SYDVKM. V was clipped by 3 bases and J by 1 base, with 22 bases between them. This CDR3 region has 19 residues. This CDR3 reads CASSFRLSIGRLSGNTIYF. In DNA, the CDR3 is TGTGCCAGCAGTTTCCGCCTCTCGATAGGAAGACTTTCTGGAAACACCATATATTTT. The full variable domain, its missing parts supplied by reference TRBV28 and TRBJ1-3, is DVKVTQSSRYLVKRTGEKVFLECVQDMDHENMFWYRQDPGLGLRLIYFSYDVKMKEKGDIPEGYSVSREKKERFSLILESASTNQTSMYLCASSFRLSIGRLSGNTIYFGEGSWLTVV.

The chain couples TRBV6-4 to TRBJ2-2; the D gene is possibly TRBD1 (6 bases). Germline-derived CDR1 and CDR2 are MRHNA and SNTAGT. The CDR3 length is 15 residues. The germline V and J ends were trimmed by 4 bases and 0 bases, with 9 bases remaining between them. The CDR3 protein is CASSADRANTGELFF. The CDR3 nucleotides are TGTGCCAGCAGTGCGGACAGAGCGAACACCGGGGAGCTGTTTTTT.

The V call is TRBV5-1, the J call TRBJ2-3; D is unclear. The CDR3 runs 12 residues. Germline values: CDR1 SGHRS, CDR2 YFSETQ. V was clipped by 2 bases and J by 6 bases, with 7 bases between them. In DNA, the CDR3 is TGCGCCAGCAGCTTCGCGGAGGATACGCAGTATTTT. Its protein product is CASSFAEDTQYF.

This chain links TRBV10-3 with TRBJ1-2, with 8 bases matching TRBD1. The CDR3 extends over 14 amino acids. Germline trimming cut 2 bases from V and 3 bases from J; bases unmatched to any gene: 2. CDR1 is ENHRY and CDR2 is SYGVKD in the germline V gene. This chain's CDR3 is CAISEDRGHYGYTF. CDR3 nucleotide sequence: TGTGCCATCAGTGAGGACAGGGGACACTATGGCTACACCTTC.